Listed below are T cell receptor beta chains from one sample, sequenced in a study of blood T cell repertoires in COVID-19. Only in-frame clones appear in the TCRdb table, and some are missing; sequencing was by immunoSEQ multiplex PCR. The sample carries fewer than 250,000 clones, 84% recorded once. The sequencing input was peripheral blood. The receptor set was obtained from a woman of 80 years or more with COVID-19, enrolled during active disease. CDR3s include the opening cysteine and the closing phenylalanine or tryptophan. The D gene is left open where the match is weak. Where a row states a size, it is once, few, many or the class of an expanded clone; other rows omit it.

size: once
D: -
length: 13
V: TRBV5-8
J: TRBJ1-1
CDR3: CASSLSLNTEAFF
DNA: TGTGCCAGCAGCTTGTCCTTGAACACTGAAGCTTTCTTT

size: -
D: -
length: 16
V: TRBV5-4
J: TRBJ1-4
CDR3: CASSLQGHTAVKKLFF
DNA: TGTGCCAGCAGCTTACAGGGCCATACCGCGGTGAAGAAACTGTTTTTT

size: -
D: TRBD2
length: 15
V: TRBV25-1
J: TRBJ2-5
CDR3: CASSDEGGREETQYF
DNA: TGTGCCAGCAGTGACGAGGGAGGGAGAGAAGAGACCCAGTACTTC

size: few
D: TRBD1
length: 16
V: TRBV5-1
J: TRBJ1-6
CDR3: CASSLSTGTASSPLHF
DNA: TGCGCCAGCAGCTTGAGTACCGGGACAGCAAGTTCACCCCTCCACTTT

size: -
D: TRBD2
length: 16
V: TRBV10-3
J: TRBJ2-3
CDR3: CAISWPTSGGTDTQYF
DNA: TGTGCCATCAGCTGGCCGACTAGCGGGGGAACAGATACGCAGTATTTT

size: -
D: TRBD1
length: 17
V: TRBV3-1/TRBV3-2
J: TRBJ1-1
CDR3: CASSQHGTGGEATEAFF
DNA: TGTGCCAGCAGCCAACACGGCACAGGGGGTGAGGCCACTGAAGCTTTCTTT

size: -
D: -
length: 16
V: TRBV28
J: TRBJ1-2
CDR3: CASSRGGEDPLYGYTF
DNA: TGTGCCAGCAGTCGAGGGGGGGAGGACCCCCTTTATGGCTACACCTTC

size: -
D: -
length: 18
V: TRBV5-1
J: TRBJ2-4
CDR3: CASSLDRESAGRENIQYF
DNA: TGCGCCAGCAGCTTGGACAGGGAGTCAGCGGGGAGAGAAAACATTCAGTACTTC

size: -
D: TRBD2
length: 13
V: TRBV10-3
J: TRBJ2-7
CDR3: CAISPAGGNEQYF
DNA: TGTGCCATCAGCCCAGCGGGAGGAAACGAGCAGTACTTC

size: -
D: TRBD1
length: 14
V: TRBV18
J: TRBJ1-1
CDR3: CASSQGQQNTEAFF
DNA: TGTGCCAGCTCGCAGGGACAGCAGAACACTGAAGCTTTCTTT

size: few
D: -
length: 14
V: TRBV10-1
J: TRBJ1-1
CDR3: CANGEGGLNTEAFF
DNA: TGCGCCAACGGAGAAGGGGGTCTGAACACTGAAGCTTTCTTT

size: few
D: TRBD1
length: 17
V: TRBV6-6
J: TRBJ1-6
CDR3: CASSPRQGSSPNSPLHF
DNA: TGTGCCAGCAGTCCACGACAGGGCTCCTCTCCGAATTCACCCCTCCACTTT

size: -
D: TRBD1
length: 15
V: TRBV5-1
J: TRBJ2-2
CDR3: CASSSQGAGTGELFF
DNA: TGCGCCAGCAGCTCACAGGGGGCTGGCACCGGGGAGCTGTTTTTT

size: -
D: -
length: 12
V: TRBV9
J: TRBJ1-3
CDR3: CASSLTGNTIYF
DNA: TGTGCCAGCAGCCTTACTGGAAACACCATATATTTT

size: -
D: -
length: 15
V: TRBV30
J: TRBJ2-1
CDR3: CAWSPTVRGDNEQFF
DNA: TGTGCCTGGAGTCCGACCGTGCGGGGTGACAATGAGCAGTTCTTC

size: -
D: TRBD1
length: 16
V: TRBV19
J: TRBJ2-1
CDR3: CASQPGATGGYNEQFF
DNA: TGTGCCAGTCAGCCTGGGGCGACAGGGGGGTACAATGAGCAGTTCTTC

size: -
D: TRBD1
length: 13
V: TRBV10-3
J: TRBJ2-5
CDR3: CAIGTGDIETQYF
DNA: TGTGCCATCGGTACAGGGGATATTGAGACCCAGTACTTC

size: -
D: TRBD1
length: 15
V: TRBV6-2/TRBV6-3
J: TRBJ1-5
CDR3: CASSYGTGSNQPQHF
DNA: TGTGCCAGCAGTTACGGGACAGGGAGCAATCAGCCCCAGCATTTT

size: -
D: -
length: 13
V: TRBV18
J: TRBJ2-7
CDR3: CASSPPTRGEQYF
DNA: TGTGCCAGCTCACCACCCACCCGGGGAGAGCAGTACTTC

size: -
D: -
length: 13
V: TRBV5-1
J: TRBJ1-4
CDR3: CASREGTNEKLFF
DNA: TGCGCCAGCAGGGAGGGGACTAATGAAAAACTGTTTTTT